Included here is one T cell receptor (beta chain) sequence, with context. The antigen remains unidentified. One end of the junction fails to match germline, which may point to a read error. This entry is derived from a study of Graves' ophthalmopathy and Graves' hyperthyroidism. About the research overall: Pretreatment peripheral blood was obtained at initial diagnosis. Study-wide results and limits: Built on 13 signatures, a model told ophthalmopathy apart from stable hyperthyroidism with about 88% sensitivity and around 80% specificity. Thyroid clonotypes that were expanded above 0.001 frequency mostly also appeared in blood.

The CDR3 totals 13 residues. Germline CDR1 is KGHDR and CDR2 is SFDVKD. The TCR beta CDR3 regions underwent amplification from RNA transcripts. In the first round, RT-PCR was carried out with HTBI primers, and a multiplex PCR formed the second round. Each CDR3 protein is one row after TCRdb ran MiXCR on the multiplex PCR reads. The sample carries 500,000 to 800,000 distinct CDR3 sequences, about 41% recorded once. The sequence came from an adult man with Graves' ophthalmopathy. The material sequenced was peripheral blood. This rearrangement joins TRBV24-1 to TRBJ1-1, with D possibly being TRBD1 (5 bases). The CDR3 spells CASSWGNGAEAFF. The CDR3 nucleotides are TGTGCCAGCAGTTGGGGGAATGGGGCTGAAGCTTTCTTT.